The 7 T cell receptor beta chains listed next were all sequenced from one sample in a study of T-cell memory formation after mild COVID-19. MiXCR, run by TCRdb on the 5' RACE reads, gives a single entry per CDR3 protein. The sample lists 180,000 or so distinct CDR3 sequences; around a tenth were seen once. Material for sequencing was PBMCs or a T cell subset sorted from them (not recorded which). These TCRs come from a man younger than 35 who had mild COVID-19 (a few samples of this study predate the infection). Cell type and time point are not known.

The chain joins TRBV2 to TRBJ1-6; D perhaps matches TRBD1 (5 bases). Germline values: CDR1 SNHLY, CDR2 FYNNEI. Trimming took 4 bases from V and 6 from J, leaving 13 bases between them. The CDR3 totals 15 residues. The CDR3 spells CASSGSERGNSPLHF. CDR3 nucleotides: TGTGCCAGCAGTGGATCGGAAAGGGGTAATTCACCCCTCCACTTT.

This clonotype is deemed medium-sized. This rearrangement joins TRBV5-5 to TRBJ2-5; 11 nucleotides line up with TRBD2. Unmatched junction bases numbered 4, after V lost 1 base and J lost 5 bases. CDR1 SGHKS and CDR2 YYEKEE come from the germline V gene (reference sequence). The CDR3 loop spans 15 amino acids. In DNA, the CDR3 is TGTGCCAGCAGCTTGTTTAGCGGGGGGGCCGAGACCCAGTACTTC. Protein sequence: CASSLFSGGAETQYF.

CDR3 DNA sequence: TGTGCCAGCAGTGCAGAAGGACAGTATGGCTACACCTTC. This sequence encodes CASSAEGQYGYTF. The chain joins TRBV2 to TRBJ1-2; a possible D gene is TRBD1 (6 bases). The CDR3 length is 13 residues. V was shortened by 4 bases and J by 5 bases, with 11 bases between the two germline ends. Germline assignment: CDR1 SNHLY and CDR2 FYNNEI.

The chain uses TRBV14 and TRBJ2-2; maybe TRBD1 (6 bases). V lost 6 bases and J 4 bases, leaving 12 bases between the germline ends. The CDR3 sequence is 14 residues long. Germline V lookup: CDR1 SGHDN, CDR2 FVKESK. CDR3 nucleotide sequence: TGTGCCAGCAGACGCACAGGGACCACCGGGGAGCTGTTTTTT. Amino acids: CASRRTGTTGELFF.

This clonotype showed up just a few times. The rearrangement links TRBV5-1 to TRBJ1-1; maybe TRBD1 (6 bases). The CDR3 spans 13 residues. V lost 6 bases and J lost 1, with 10 bases in between. CDR1 and CDR2 (germline): SGHRS, YFSETQ. CDR3 sequence reads: CASTGGGNTEAFF. CDR3 DNA: TGCGCCAGCACCGGAGGGGGGAACACTGAAGCTTTCTTT.

The chain combines TRBV5-1 with TRBJ1-1; a possible D gene is TRBD1 (5 bases). Trimming took 4 bases from V and 1 from J, leaving 20 bases between them. This CDR3 has 17 residues. Germline loops: CDR1 SGHRS, CDR2 YFSETQ. The CDR3 loop is CASSRREGAGANTEAFF. The CDR3 bases are TGCGCCAGCAGCCGCAGGGAAGGGGCCGGGGCGAACACTGAAGCTTTCTTT. The variable domain in full, completed from reference TRBV5-1 and TRBJ1-1, reads KAGVTQTPRYLIKTRGQQVTLSCSPISGHRSVSWYQQTPGQGLQFLFEYFSETQRNKGNFPGRFSGRQFSNSRSEMNVSTLELGDSALYLCASSRREGAGANTEAFFGQGTRLTVV.

This clonotype has only a few counts. The chain has TRBV29-1 and TRBJ2-1, with TRBD1 matching 7 bases. J was trimmed by 9 bases and V by 6 bases; bases with no gene match: 8. Germline assignment: CDR1 SQVTM and CDR2 ANQGSEA. The CDR3 has 12 amino acids. CDR3 DNA: TGCAGCGTAATCGGACAGGCTATTGAGCAGTTCTTC. This translates into CSVIGQAIEQFF.